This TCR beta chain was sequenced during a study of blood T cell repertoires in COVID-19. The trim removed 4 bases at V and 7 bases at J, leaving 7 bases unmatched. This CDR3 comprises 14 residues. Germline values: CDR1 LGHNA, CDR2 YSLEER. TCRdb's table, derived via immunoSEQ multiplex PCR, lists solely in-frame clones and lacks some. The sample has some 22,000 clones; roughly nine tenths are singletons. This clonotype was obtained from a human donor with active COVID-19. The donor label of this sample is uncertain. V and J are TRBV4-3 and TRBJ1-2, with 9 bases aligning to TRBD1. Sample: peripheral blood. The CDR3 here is CASSLTGGAGGYTF. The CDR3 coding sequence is TGCGCCAGCAGCCTTACAGGGGGCGCCGGTGGCTACACCTTC.